The clone carrying this T cell receptor (beta chain) was seen repeatedly, ten times or more. Its antigen is undetermined. The CDR3 extends over 14 amino acids. Germline V lookup: CDR1 SGDLS, CDR2 YYNGEE. With 4 bases removed from V and 1 base from J, the gap between germline ends came to 11 bases. The data stem from a study of CD8 T cells in ankylosing spondylitis. Study results and caveats: Ankylosing spondylitis blood appeared to carry a characteristic TCR beta motif of roughly eight highly homologous variants. Disease-linked clones reportedly concentrated significantly in matched ankylosing spondylitis synovial fluid.

Quantitative 5'-RACE with molecular barcodes was used to make the TCR beta libraries. MiXCR, run by TCRdb on the 5' RACE reads, gives a single entry per CDR3 protein. Counted here are about 42,000 distinct CDR3 sequences, 4% occurring once; the ten biggest clones make up approximately 4%. This rearrangement joins TRBV9 to TRBJ1-1; maybe TRBD1 (5 bases). This TCR was recovered from a female donor with ankylosing spondylitis or in good health (not recorded which). The sample comprised blood, either unsorted or a sorted T cell fraction (not recorded which). Here the CDR3 reads CASSSAGANTEAFF. The CDR3 nucleotides read TGTGCCAGCAGCTCGGCCGGGGCGAACACTGAAGCTTTCTTT. Looking up the rest from reference TRBV9 and TRBJ1-1 gives the full variable domain: DSGVTQTPKHLITATGQRVTLRCSPRSGDLSVYWYQQSLDQGLQFLIQYYNGEERAKGNILERFSAQQFPDLHSELNLSSLELGDSALYFCASSSAGANTEAFFGQGTRLTVV.